The present T cell receptor (beta chain) was sequenced within a study of beta chain features in type 1 diabetes. Expressed TCRB transcripts were sequenced after all isolated RNA was converted to cDNA. This table comes from immunoSEQ multiplex PCR, and its TCRdb copy is limited to in-frame clones, with some not included. Here the sample spans 810,000 or so clones, 15% to 20% being singletons. The ends were cut back, 8 bases at V and 2 bases at J, with 5 bases in the middle. Germline V gives CDR1 SGHAT, CDR2 FQNNGV. The CDR3 is 11 residues long. This TCR came from a woman aged 18-29 years in good health. The sequenced material came from naive CD4+ T cells from blood. The chain uses TRBV11-2 and TRBJ2-3; D is undetermined. The CDR3 region is CASRVTDTQYF. The CDR3, as DNA: TGTGCCAGCCGGGTCACAGATACGCAGTATTTT.